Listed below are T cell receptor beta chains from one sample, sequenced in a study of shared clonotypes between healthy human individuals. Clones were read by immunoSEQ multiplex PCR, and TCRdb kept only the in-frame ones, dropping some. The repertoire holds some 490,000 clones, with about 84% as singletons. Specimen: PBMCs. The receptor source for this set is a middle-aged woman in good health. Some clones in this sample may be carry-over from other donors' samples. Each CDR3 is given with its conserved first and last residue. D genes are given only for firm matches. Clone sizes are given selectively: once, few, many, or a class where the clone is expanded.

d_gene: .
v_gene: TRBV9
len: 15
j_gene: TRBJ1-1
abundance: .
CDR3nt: TGTGCCAGCAGCGTTACCCCGACAGTGAACACTGAAGCTTTCTTT
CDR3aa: CASSVTPTVNTEAFF

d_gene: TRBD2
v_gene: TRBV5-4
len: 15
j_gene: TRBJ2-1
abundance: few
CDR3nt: TGTGCCAGCAGCTTACTAGCGGGAGTAGTAAATGAGCAGTTCTTC
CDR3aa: CASSLLAGVVNEQFF

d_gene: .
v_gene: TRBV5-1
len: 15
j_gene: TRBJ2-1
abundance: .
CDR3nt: TGCGCCAGCAGCTTGGCCGGGGCGGGCTACAATGAGCAGTTCTTC
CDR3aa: CASSLAGAGYNEQFF

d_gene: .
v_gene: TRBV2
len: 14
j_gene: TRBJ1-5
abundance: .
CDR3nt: TGTGCCACCAACCGGGACACAGAAAATCAGCCCCAGCATTTT
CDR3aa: CATNRDTENQPQHF

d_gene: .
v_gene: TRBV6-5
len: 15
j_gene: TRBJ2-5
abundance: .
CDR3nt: TGTGCCAGCAGTTACGCCGGAGGGGAGTACGTGAACCAGTACTTC
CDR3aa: CASSYAGGEYVNQYF

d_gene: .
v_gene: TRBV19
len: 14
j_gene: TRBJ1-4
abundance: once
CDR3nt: TGTGCCAGTACCAGCCTGGGGACGCTGAAAAAACTGTTTTTT
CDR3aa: CASTSLGTLKKLFF

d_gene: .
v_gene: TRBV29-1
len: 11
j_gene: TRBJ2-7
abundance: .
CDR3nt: TGCACCGGAGGGGACCCCTACGAGCAGTACTTC
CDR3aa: CTGGDPYEQYF

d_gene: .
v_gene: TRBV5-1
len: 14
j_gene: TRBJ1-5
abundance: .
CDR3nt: TGCGCCAGCAGCTTGGTGGGGGAGGGGCAGCCCCAGCATTTT
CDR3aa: CASSLVGEGQPQHF

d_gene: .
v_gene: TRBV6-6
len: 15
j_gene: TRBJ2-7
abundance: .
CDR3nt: TGTGCCAGCAGGCAAACCGGGGAGTCCTACGAGCGACAGTACTTC
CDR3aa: CASRQTGESYERQYF

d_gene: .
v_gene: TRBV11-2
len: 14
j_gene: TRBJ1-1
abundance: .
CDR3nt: TGTGCCAGCAGCGGGGCCAATACAGGGTCTGTAGCTTTCTTT
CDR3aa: CASSGANTGSVAFF

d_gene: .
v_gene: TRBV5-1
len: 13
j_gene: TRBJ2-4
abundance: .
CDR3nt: TGCGCCAGCAGCTCGGGTAGGGGAAACATTCAGTACTTC
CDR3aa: CASSSGRGNIQYF

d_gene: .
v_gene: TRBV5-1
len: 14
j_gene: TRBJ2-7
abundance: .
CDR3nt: TGCGCCAGCAGCCCTCGACAGGACTCCTACGAGCAGTACTTC
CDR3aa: CASSPRQDSYEQYF

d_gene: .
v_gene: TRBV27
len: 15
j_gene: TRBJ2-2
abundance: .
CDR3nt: TGTGCCAGCAGTCGAAACTCCATTGACGCCGGGGAGCTGTTTTTT
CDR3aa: CASSRNSIDAGELFF

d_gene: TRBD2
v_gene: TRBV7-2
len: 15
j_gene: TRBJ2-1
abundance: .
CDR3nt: TGTGCCAGCAGCTCCGGGACTAGCGGGAGACTGGAACAGTTCTTC
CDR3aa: CASSSGTSGRLEQFF

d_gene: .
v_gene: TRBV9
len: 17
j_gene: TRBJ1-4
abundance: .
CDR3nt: TGTGCCAGCAGCGTAGGTCTCAGGCGGCTACATAATGAAAAACTGTTTTTT
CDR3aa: CASSVGLRRLHNEKLFF

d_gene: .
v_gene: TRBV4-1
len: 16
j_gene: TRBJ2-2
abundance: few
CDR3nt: TGCGCCAGCAGCCAAGGGCGGCCCCTAAGTACCGGGGAGCTGTTTTTT
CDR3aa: CASSQGRPLSTGELFF

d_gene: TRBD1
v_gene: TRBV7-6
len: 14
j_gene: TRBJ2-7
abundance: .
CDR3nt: TGTGCCAGCAGCTTAGGAGGACAGGGCTACGAGCAGTACTTC
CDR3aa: CASSLGGQGYEQYF

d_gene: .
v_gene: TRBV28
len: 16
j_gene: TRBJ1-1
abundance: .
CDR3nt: TGTGCCAGCACCGGCTCAGACAGTTTTGGGGACACTGAAGCTTTCTTT
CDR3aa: CASTGSDSFGDTEAFF

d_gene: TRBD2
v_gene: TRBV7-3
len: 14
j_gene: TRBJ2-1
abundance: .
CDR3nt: TGTGCCAGCAGCCAAACTAGCGGGAGGAATGAGCAGTTCTTC
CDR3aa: CASSQTSGRNEQFF

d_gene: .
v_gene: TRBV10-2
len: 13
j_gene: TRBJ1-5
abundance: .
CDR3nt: TGCGCCAGCCGGGACGGGGCGTATCAGCCCCAGCATTTT
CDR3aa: CASRDGAYQPQHF

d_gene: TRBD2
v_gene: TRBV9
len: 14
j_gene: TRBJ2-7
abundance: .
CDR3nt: TGTGCCAGCAGCACTAGCGGGAGTTCCTACGAGCAGTACTTC
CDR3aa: CASSTSGSSYEQYF

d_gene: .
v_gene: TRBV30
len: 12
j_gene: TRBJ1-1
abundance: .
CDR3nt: TGTGCCTGGAGTGGGGGGAGGCCTGAAGCTTTCTTT
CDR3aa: CAWSGGRPEAFF

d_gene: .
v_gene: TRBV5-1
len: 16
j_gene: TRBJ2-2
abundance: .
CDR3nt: TGCGCCAGCAGCTTGGTCGGGGAGATCTTAGGCGGGGAGCTGTTTTTT
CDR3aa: CASSLVGEILGGELFF

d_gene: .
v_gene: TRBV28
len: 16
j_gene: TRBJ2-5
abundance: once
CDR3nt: TGTGCCAGCACTCCCGAGTACCTCCAGGGTCAAGAGACCCAGTACTTC
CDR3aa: CASTPEYLQGQETQYF

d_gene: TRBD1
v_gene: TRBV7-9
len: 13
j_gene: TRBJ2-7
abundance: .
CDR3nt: TGTGCCAGCAGCCCTACAGGGGGCGGCGAGCAGTACTTC
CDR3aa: CASSPTGGGEQYF

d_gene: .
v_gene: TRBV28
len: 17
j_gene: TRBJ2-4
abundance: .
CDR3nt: TGTGCCAGCAACCCATCCCCCCACGGAGTCGCCAAAAACATTCAGTACTTC
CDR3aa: CASNPSPHGVAKNIQYF

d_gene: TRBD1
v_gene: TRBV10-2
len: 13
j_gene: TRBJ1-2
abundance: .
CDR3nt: TGCGCCAGCAGTGGGGACAGGGGATATGGCTACACCTTC
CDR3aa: CASSGDRGYGYTF

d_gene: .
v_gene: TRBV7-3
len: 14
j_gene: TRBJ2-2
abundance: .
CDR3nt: TGTGCCAGCAGCCCCCATCTGGACACCGGGGAGCTGTTTTTT
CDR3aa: CASSPHLDTGELFF

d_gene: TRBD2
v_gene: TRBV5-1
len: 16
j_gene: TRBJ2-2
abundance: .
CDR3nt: TGCGCCAGCAGCTTAATAGCGGGGCCGAACACCGGGGAGCTGTTTTTT
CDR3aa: CASSLIAGPNTGELFF